The entry below gives a single T cell receptor beta chain sequence along with its context. The antigen is undetermined. TCRdb redid the calling of the reads with MiXCR, one entry per CDR3 protein. Here the sample spans roughly 120,000 distinct CDR3 sequences, more than 25% being singletons. The sample originates from a study of T cell repertoires in cytomegalovirus infection. On the study more broadly: Indications of both CMV infection and matching HLA type were provided by public TCR beta signatures.

V was trimmed by 3 bases and J by 0 bases, leaving 12 bases between them. This CDR3 is built from 16 residues. Germline CDR1 reads SGHRS; CDR2 reads YFSETQ. Whole-study results and caveats: The cumulative frequency of public TCR beta families distinguished individuals who carried CMV together with the relevant HLA. The response measured ex vivo was dominated by TCR beta clonotypes (HLA-C-restricted and CMV-specific).

The receptor's source is a human donor in good health (CMV status not recorded). Some clones in this sample may be carry-over from other donors' samples. The sequencing here drew on CD8+ T cells from cultured PBMCs, taken from culture after CMV antigen stimulation. The chain recombines TRBV5-1 with TRBJ2-2; D is perhaps TRBD1 (5 bases). The CDR3 here is CASSYRQISNTGELFF. The CDR3 nucleotides read TGCGCCAGCAGCTACCGACAGATTTCGAACACCGGGGAGCTGTTTTTT.